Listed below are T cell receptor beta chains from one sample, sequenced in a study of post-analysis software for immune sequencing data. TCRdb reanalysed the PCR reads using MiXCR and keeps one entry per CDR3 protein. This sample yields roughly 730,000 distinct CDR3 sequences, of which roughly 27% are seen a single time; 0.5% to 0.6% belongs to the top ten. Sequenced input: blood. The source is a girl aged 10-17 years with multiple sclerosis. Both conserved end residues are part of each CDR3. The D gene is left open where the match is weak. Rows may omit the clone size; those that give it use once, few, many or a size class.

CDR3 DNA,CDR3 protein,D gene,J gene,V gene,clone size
TGTGCCAGCAGTTCCCGCCCCTCTGGGGCCAACGTCCTGACTTTC,CASSSRPSGANVLTF,NA,TRBJ2-6,TRBV12-3/TRBV12-4,NA
TGTGCCAGCAGCTTGTTCCACTCCTTGGGACAGGGGGCCCCCGGGGAGCTGTTTTTT,CASSLFHSLGQGAPGELFF,TRBD1,TRBJ2-2,TRBV5-6,NA
TGCAGTGCTCTAAAACAGGGTATCTATGGCTACACCTTC,CSALKQGIYGYTF,NA,TRBJ1-2,TRBV20-1,few
TGCGCCAGCAGTCTAGAGACCGGGACAGGGGTCAATGAGCAGTTCTTC,CASSLETGTGVNEQFF,TRBD1,TRBJ2-1,TRBV4-3,NA
TGCAGTGCTCAAACAGGGTTCGAGCAGTACTTC,CSAQTGFEQYF,NA,TRBJ2-7,TRBV20-1,NA
TGTGCCAGCAGCGAAGGACAGATGACTAATGAAAAACTGTTTTTT,CASSEGQMTNEKLFF,NA,TRBJ1-4,TRBV2,NA
TGTGCCAGCAGCTTAAGTACGGCAGCAAACCAAGAGACCCAGTACTTC,CASSLSTAANQETQYF,NA,TRBJ2-5,TRBV7-8,NA
TGTGCCAGCAGCCGTGGGACATTTGTAACTGAAGCTTTCTTT,CASSRGTFVTEAFF,NA,TRBJ1-1,TRBV12-3/TRBV12-4,NA
TGTGCCAGCAGTGCTAACCGGGACACCCATGAGCAGTTCTTC,CASSANRDTHEQFF,NA,TRBJ2-1,TRBV25-1,few
TGCAGTGCTAGAGGCGCAGGTATGGCTGAAGCTTTCTTT,CSARGAGMAEAFF,NA,TRBJ1-1,TRBV20-1,few
TGTGCCAGCAGCCCCCGGGACAGGTCGACGTACGAGCAGTACTTC,CASSPRDRSTYEQYF,TRBD1,TRBJ2-7,TRBV9,few
TGTGCCACCAGCAGAGATCTCGCGGGAGGCGGTGAGCAGTTCTTC,CATSRDLAGGGEQFF,TRBD2,TRBJ2-1,TRBV15,NA
TGTGCCAGCAGTTACGATAGTAGCTACGAGCAGTACTTC,CASSYDSSYEQYF,NA,TRBJ2-7,TRBV6-6,few
TGTGCCATCAGTGAGACACAGGGGGGGTACAATGAGCAGTTCTTC,CAISETQGGYNEQFF,NA,TRBJ2-1,TRBV10-3,NA
TGTGCCAGCAGAGGACAGGCCCATGAAAAACTGTTTTTT,CASRGQAHEKLFF,TRBD1,TRBJ1-4,TRBV3-1,few
TGTGCCAGCAGCCGGGACAGGGTCGCTGTAGCTTTCTTT,CASSRDRVAVAFF,TRBD1,TRBJ1-1,TRBV3-1,NA
TGTGCCACCAGCAGAGAAAGGGGGCCCTACGAGCAGTACTTC,CATSRERGPYEQYF,TRBD1,TRBJ2-7,TRBV15,few
TGTGCCAGCAGTTACTCCAGCAGGGATGGCTACACCTTC,CASSYSSRDGYTF,NA,TRBJ1-2,TRBV6-5,few
TGTGCCACTAAGGGCCCAGGGTTCTACAATGAGCAGTTCTTC,CATKGPGFYNEQFF,NA,TRBJ2-1,TRBV14,NA
TGTGCCAGCAGCTTGGGCAGGGGGATCGGGGAGCTGTTTTTT,CASSLGRGIGELFF,TRBD1,TRBJ2-2,TRBV5-6,NA
TGTGCCAGCAGTTTCCCCGGGACAGGGGGCTTTGAGCAGTTCTTC,CASSFPGTGGFEQFF,TRBD1,TRBJ2-1,TRBV6-6,NA
TGCAGTGCTAGTCCTAGCGGGTCGAGCTCCTACAATGAGCAGTTCTTC,CSASPSGSSSYNEQFF,TRBD2,TRBJ2-1,TRBV20-1,few
TGTGCCAGTAGTATTCCTGGCGGGGGCACAGATACGCAGTATTTT,CASSIPGGGTDTQYF,NA,TRBJ2-3,TRBV19,few
TGTGCCAGCGCATCCTCCGCGGGACTAGAATTGCTTACTACAGATACGCAGTATTTT,CASASSAGLELLTTDTQYF,TRBD2,TRBJ2-3,TRBV7-8,few
TGTGCTAGCAGCCAAGTAGTTGGGGTAGCGGGGATTTACAATGAGCAGTTCTTC,CASSQVVGVAGIYNEQFF,TRBD2,TRBJ2-1,TRBV4-2,NA
TGTGCCAGCAGCTGCAGGGGAAGCACAGATACGCAGTATTTT,CASSCRGSTDTQYF,NA,TRBJ2-3,TRBV7-9,NA
TGCAGTGCTAGAGATGCAGCGGGGAGGACAGATACGCAGTATTTT,CSARDAAGRTDTQYF,TRBD2,TRBJ2-3,TRBV20-1,NA
TGTGCCAGCAGCTTTTTAGCGGGACGGAACGATGAGCAGTTCTTC,CASSFLAGRNDEQFF,TRBD2,TRBJ2-1,TRBV7-2,NA
TGTGCCAGCACCCCACCGAGGACACTACGATCCTACGAGCAGTACTTC,CASTPPRTLRSYEQYF,NA,TRBJ2-7,TRBV6-2/TRBV6-3,few
TGTGCCAGCAGTTGGGTACCGAACACTGAAGCTTTCTTT,CASSWVPNTEAFF,NA,TRBJ1-1,TRBV27,NA
TGTGCCAGCAGACCCGGGACAGGGGATCGAGGCACTGAAGCTTTCTTT,CASRPGTGDRGTEAFF,TRBD1,TRBJ1-1,TRBV6-5,few
TGCAGTGCTGGTAAACTAGCGGGGTTTGGCACAGATACGCAGTATTTT,CSAGKLAGFGTDTQYF,TRBD2,TRBJ2-3,TRBV20-1,NA
TGTGCCATCACTCTCGGACAGGGATCGAACACTGAAGCTTTCTTT,CAITLGQGSNTEAFF,TRBD1,TRBJ1-1,TRBV10-3,NA
TGTGCCACCAGGACAGGGGAATCCTACAATGAGCAGTTCTTC,CATRTGESYNEQFF,TRBD1,TRBJ2-1,TRBV27,few
TGTGCCAGCAGCAACAAAGGCGAGCAGTACTTC,CASSNKGEQYF,NA,TRBJ2-7,TRBV21-1,few